This is a list of T cell receptor beta chains from one sample in a study of T cell repertoires in ileal Crohn's disease. Generated by immunoSEQ multiplex PCR, the TCRdb table keeps only in-frame clones and is missing some. The sample lists approximately 15,000 clones, over 70% seen once, with approximately 4.3% in the top ten. Sequenced material: ileal tissue. The receptors were gathered from an adult with Crohn's disease. The CDR3 runs from the conserved cysteine through the conserved F or W. The D gene is left open where the match is weak. The listing skips clone size in some rows; elsewhere it reads once, few, many or a size class.

TRBD1 TRBJ1-3 once TRBV9 TGTGCCAGCAGCGTGGGGGACAGAACAACCAAGGACACCATATATTTT CASSVGDRTTKDTIYF
TRBD1 TRBJ1-2 NA TRBV5-1 TGCGCCAGCAGCTTGACCGGGACAGGGGGCAACTATGGCTACACCTTC CASSLTGTGGNYGYTF
NA TRBJ1-2 once TRBV6-1 TGTGCCAGCAGTGAGGCGGGACCTAACTATGGCTACACCTTC CASSEAGPNYGYTF
NA TRBJ1-4 NA TRBV5-1 TGCGCCAGCAGCGATCCCAGGGCCGTTAATGAAAAACTGTTTTTT CASSDPRAVNEKLFF
NA TRBJ1-5 NA TRBV6-5 TGTGCCAGCAGTTACTCCAGGAGGCAGGGTCAGCCCCAGCATTTT CASSYSRRQGQPQHF
NA TRBJ2-7 NA TRBV7-2 TGTGCCAGCAGCCCCGGACAGCTCTACGAGCAGTACTTC CASSPGQLYEQYF
NA TRBJ2-2 NA TRBV30 TGTGCCTGGGCCGGGTGGGCGACCACGAACACCGGGGAGCTGTTTTTT CAWAGWATTNTGELFF
TRBD1 TRBJ2-1 NA TRBV4-1 TGCGCCAGCAGCCAACGTCAACAGGGGTTTGCCTACAATGAGCAGTTCTTC CASSQRQQGFAYNEQFF
TRBD1 TRBJ1-3 NA TRBV5-1 TGCGCCAGCAAGGAGGGGGCGACTGGAAACACCATATATTTT CASKEGATGNTIYF
TRBD2 TRBJ2-1 once TRBV5-6 TGTGCCAGCAGAGGACTAGCGGGCAGGTACAATGAGCAGTTCTTC CASRGLAGRYNEQFF
NA TRBJ2-7 NA TRBV7-8 TGTGCCAGCGGATCCGGGACGGAGGCCTACGAGCAGTACTTC CASGSGTEAYEQYF
TRBD1 TRBJ1-1 NA TRBV15 TGTGCCACCAGACTGGGGGGAGGGGGCATGAACACTGAAGCTTTCTTT CATRLGGGGMNTEAFF
NA TRBJ2-5 few TRBV9 TGTGCCAGCAGCGTAGACCAAGAGACCCAGTACTTC CASSVDQETQYF
NA TRBJ2-2 NA TRBV27 TGTGCCAGCAGACTAGACCAGAACACCGGGGAGCTGTTTTTT CASRLDQNTGELFF
NA TRBJ1-2 NA TRBV15 TGTGCCACCAGCCTAAATTGGGCAGGGAACTATGGCTACACCTTC CATSLNWAGNYGYTF
NA TRBJ2-2 NA TRBV6-1 TGTGCCAGCAGTGTTGCAGGGTGGGCCGGGGAGCTGTTTTTT CASSVAGWAGELFF
NA TRBJ1-3 NA TRBV19 TGTGCCAGTAGAAACTCTGGAAACACCATATATTTT CASRNSGNTIYF
NA TRBJ1-2 NA TRBV19 TGTGCCAGTAGGCAGACATCGGTTATTTCCCACTATGGCTACACCTTC CASRQTSVISHYGYTF
NA TRBJ1-1 few TRBV30 TGTGCCTGGACCCAGGGATGGGGAGGGACTGAAGCTTTCTTT CAWTQGWGGTEAFF
NA TRBJ1-3 once TRBV7-9 TGTGCCAGCAGCCAAACGGTTGGAAACACCATATATTTT CASSQTVGNTIYF
TRBD2 TRBJ2-1 NA TRBV7-9 TGTGCCAGCAGCCCCCTCGTTCTAGCGGTCTCCTACAATGAGCAGTTCTTC CASSPLVLAVSYNEQFF
NA TRBJ1-2 once TRBV7-2 TGTGCCAGCAGCCAACCTCCCCTGAGGGGAGGCTACACCTTC CASSQPPLRGGYTF
NA TRBJ2-7 NA TRBV13 TGTGCCAGCAGCTTCTCTTGGCCCTACGAGCAGTACTTC CASSFSWPYEQYF
NA TRBJ1-5 NA TRBV28 TGTGCCAGCAGTTTGAGGGTGAGGCGGAACTTGGCCCAGCATTTT CASSLRVRRNLAQHF
NA TRBJ2-2 few TRBV14 TGTGCCAGCAGCCTTAATAGGGGTGTGGTTGGCCCCGGGGAGCTGTTTTTT CASSLNRGVVGPGELFF
NA TRBJ1-2 NA TRBV7-2 TGTGCCAGCAGCTTAGCAGGTCAACCTAACTATGGCTACACCTTC CASSLAGQPNYGYTF
NA TRBJ2-1 NA TRBV14 TGTGCCAGCAGCCCCTTTACAGGGAGGAACAATGAGCAGTTCTTC CASSPFTGRNNEQFF
TRBD2 TRBJ2-3 NA TRBV18 TGTGCCAGCTCACGTAGCGGGAGTGGCGCAGATACGCAGTATTTT CASSRSGSGADTQYF
TRBD1 TRBJ1-6 NA TRBV9 TGTGCCAGCAGCTTCGGGACAGGGTTTTCACCCCTCCACTTT CASSFGTGFSPLHF
NA TRBJ1-5 NA TRBV6-6 TGTGCCAGCAGTTACGATAGCAATCAGCCCCAGCATTTT CASSYDSNQPQHF
NA TRBJ2-2 NA TRBV4-1 TGCGCCAGCAGCCAAGGCCAGGGGCACACCGGGGAGCTGTTTTTT CASSQGQGHTGELFF
NA TRBJ1-2 once TRBV4-3 TGCGCCAACAGCCAAGGACGGACGTACCTTTATGGCTACACCTTC CANSQGRTYLYGYTF
TRBD1 TRBJ2-1 NA TRBV2 TGTGCCAGCAGGTCAAGGGGACAGGGAAGGGATGAGCAGTTCTTC CASRSRGQGRDEQFF
NA TRBJ1-1 NA TRBV5-1 TGCGCCAGCAGCTTCGGGGGCACTGAAGCTTTCTTT CASSFGGTEAFF
TRBD1 TRBJ1-2 NA TRBV5-1 TGCGCCAGCAGCCCCCGACAGGGACTCTATGGCTACACCTTC CASSPRQGLYGYTF
TRBD2 TRBJ2-7 few TRBV18 TGTGCCAGCTCACCAGGTAGCGGGAGTACCAACTTC CASSPGSGSTNF